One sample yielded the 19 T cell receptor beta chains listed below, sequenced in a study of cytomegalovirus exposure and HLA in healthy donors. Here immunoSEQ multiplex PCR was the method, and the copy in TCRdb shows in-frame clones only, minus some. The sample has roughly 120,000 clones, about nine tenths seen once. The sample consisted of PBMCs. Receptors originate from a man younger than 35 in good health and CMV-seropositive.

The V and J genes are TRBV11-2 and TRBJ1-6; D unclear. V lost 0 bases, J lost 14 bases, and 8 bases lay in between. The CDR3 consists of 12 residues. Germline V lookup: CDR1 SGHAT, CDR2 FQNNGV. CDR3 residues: CASSLDAISLHF. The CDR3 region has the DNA TGTGCCAGCAGCTTAGATGCTATCTCCCTCCACTTT.

The CDR3 spells CASSRQVGDTEAFF. The CDR3 DNA reads as TGTGCCAGCAGCCGACAGGTAGGAGACACTGAAGCTTTCTTT. V usage is TRBV25-1 and J usage is TRBJ1-1, with D possibly TRBD1 on 6 matching bases. The CDR3 has 14 residues. Trimming left V 6 bases short and J 3 bases short, with 14 bases between. Germline CDR1 is MGHDK and CDR2 is SYGVNS.

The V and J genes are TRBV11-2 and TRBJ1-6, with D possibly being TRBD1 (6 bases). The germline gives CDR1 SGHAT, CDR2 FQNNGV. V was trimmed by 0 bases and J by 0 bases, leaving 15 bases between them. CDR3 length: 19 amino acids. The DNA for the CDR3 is TGTGCCAGCAGCTTAGAACGGCTGCAGGGGAGCTCCTATAATTCACCCCTCCACTTT. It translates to CASSLERLQGSSYNSPLHF.

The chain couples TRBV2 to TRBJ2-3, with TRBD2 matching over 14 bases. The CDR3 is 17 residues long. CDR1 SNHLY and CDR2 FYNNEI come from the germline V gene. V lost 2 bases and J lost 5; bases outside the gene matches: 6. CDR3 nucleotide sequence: TGTGCCAGCAGTGAAAGGGGACTAGCGGGGGTGGGAGATACGCAGTATTTT. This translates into CASSERGLAGVGDTQYF.

The CDR3 sequence: CASRSRGRVYEKLFF. The CDR3 DNA reads TGTGCCAGCAGATCCAGGGGGCGGGTATATGAAAAACTGTTTTTT. The V gene is TRBV6-1, the J gene TRBJ1-4; 8 bases map to TRBD1. The trim removed 6 bases at V and 6 bases at J, leaving 9 bases unmatched. Germline assignment: CDR1 MNHNS and CDR2 SASEGT. This CDR3 contains 15 residues.

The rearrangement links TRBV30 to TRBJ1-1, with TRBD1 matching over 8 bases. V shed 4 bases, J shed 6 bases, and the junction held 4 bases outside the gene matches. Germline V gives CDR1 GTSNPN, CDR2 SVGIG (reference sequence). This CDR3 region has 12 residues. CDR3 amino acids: CAWTQGAAEAFF. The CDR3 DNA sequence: TGTGCCTGGACGCAGGGGGCAGCTGAAGCTTTCTTT. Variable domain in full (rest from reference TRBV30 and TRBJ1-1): SQTIHQWPATLVQPVGSPLSLECTVEGTSNPNLYWYRQAAGRGLQLLFYSVGIGQISSEVPQNLSASRPQDRQFILSSKKLLLSDSGFYLCAWTQGAAEAFFGQGTRLTVV.

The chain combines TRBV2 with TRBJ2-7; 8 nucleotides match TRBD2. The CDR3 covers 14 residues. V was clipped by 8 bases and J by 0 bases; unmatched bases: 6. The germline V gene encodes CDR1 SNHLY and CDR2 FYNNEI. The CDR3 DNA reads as TGTGCCAGCGGGACTAGGGACTACTCCTACGAGCAGTACTTC. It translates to CASGTRDYSYEQYF.

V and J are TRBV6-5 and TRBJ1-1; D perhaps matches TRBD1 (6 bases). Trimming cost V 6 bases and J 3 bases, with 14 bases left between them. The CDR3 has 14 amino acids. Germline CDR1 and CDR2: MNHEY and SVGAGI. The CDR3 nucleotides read TGTGCCAGCAGCCAGGGGTTTCAGGACACTGAAGCTTTCTTT. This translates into CASSQGFQDTEAFF.

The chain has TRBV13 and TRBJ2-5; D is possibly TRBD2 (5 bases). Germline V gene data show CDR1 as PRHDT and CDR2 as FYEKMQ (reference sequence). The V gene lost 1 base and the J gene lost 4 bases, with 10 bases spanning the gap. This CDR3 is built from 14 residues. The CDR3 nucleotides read TGTGCCAGCAGCTTAGAACTAGAAGGAGAGACCCAGTACTTC. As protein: CASSLELEGETQYF.

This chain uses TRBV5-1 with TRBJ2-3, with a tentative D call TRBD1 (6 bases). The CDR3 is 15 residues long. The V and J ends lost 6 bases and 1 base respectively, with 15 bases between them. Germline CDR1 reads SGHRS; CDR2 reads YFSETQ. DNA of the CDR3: TGCGCCAGCACTAGGGTGGACAGCCGCACAGATACGCAGTATTTT. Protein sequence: CASTRVDSRTDTQYF.

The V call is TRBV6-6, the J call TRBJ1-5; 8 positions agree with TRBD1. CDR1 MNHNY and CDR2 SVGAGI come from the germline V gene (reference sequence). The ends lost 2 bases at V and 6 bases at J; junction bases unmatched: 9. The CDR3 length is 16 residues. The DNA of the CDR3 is TGTGCCAGCAGTTACACAAAACAGGGGGTGGGTCAGCCCCAGCATTTT. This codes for CASSYTKQGVGQPQHF.

CDR3 region: CASSRGRDSGANVLTF. CDR3 DNA: TGTGCCAGCAGCCGAGGACGGGACTCTGGGGCCAACGTCCTGACTTTC. This chain joins TRBV5-4 and TRBJ2-6, with D possibly TRBD2 on 5 matching bases. With 4 bases removed from V and 0 bases from J, the gap between germline ends came to 11 bases. The CDR3 totals 16 residues. CDR1 and CDR2 from the germline V gene are SGHNT and YYREEE (reference sequence).

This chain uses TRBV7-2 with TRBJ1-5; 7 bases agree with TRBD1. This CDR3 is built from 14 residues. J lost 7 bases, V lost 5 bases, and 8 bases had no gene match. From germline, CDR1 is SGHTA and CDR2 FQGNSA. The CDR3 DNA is TGTGCCAGCAGCGCGACAGGGTCGGCGCAGCCCCAGCATTTT. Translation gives CASSATGSAQPQHF.

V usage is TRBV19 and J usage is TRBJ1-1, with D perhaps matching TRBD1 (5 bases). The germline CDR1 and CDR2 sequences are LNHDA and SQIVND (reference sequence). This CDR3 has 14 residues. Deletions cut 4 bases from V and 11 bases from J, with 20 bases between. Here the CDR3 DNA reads TGTGCCAGTAGTACCCCCGGGACTCCAAGTCGGGCTTTCTTT. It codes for CASSTPGTPSRAFF.

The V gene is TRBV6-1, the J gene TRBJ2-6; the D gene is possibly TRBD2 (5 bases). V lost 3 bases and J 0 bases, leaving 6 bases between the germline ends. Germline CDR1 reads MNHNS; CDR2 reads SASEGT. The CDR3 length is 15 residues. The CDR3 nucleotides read TGTGCCAGCAGTGAGGGGAGCTCTGGGGCCAACGTCCTGACTTTC. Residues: CASSEGSSGANVLTF.

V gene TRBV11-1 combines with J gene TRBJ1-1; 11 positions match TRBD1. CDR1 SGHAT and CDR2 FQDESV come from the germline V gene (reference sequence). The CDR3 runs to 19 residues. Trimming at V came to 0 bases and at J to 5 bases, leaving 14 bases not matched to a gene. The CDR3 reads CASSLARRRTGGAGTEAFF. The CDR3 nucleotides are TGTGCCAGCAGCTTAGCAAGACGAAGGACAGGGGGCGCGGGTACTGAAGCTTTCTTT. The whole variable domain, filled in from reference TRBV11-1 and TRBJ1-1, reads EAEVAQSPRYKITEKSQAVAFWCDPISGHATLYWYRQILGQGPELLVQFQDESVVDDSQLPKDRFSAERLKGVDSTLKIQPAELGDSAMYLCASSLARRRTGGAGTEAFFGQGTRLTVV.

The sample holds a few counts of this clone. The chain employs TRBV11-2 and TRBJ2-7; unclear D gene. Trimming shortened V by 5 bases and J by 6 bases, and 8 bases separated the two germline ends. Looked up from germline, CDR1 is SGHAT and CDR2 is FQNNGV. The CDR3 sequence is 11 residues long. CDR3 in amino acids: CASSRGGEQYF. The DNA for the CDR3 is TGTGCCAGCAGCCGCGGTGGCGAGCAGTACTTC.

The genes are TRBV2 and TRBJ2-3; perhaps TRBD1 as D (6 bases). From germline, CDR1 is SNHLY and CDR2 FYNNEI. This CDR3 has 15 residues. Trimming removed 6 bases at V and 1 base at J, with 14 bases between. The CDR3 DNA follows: TGTGCCAGCAGGATACAGGGAATTGGCACAGATACGCAGTATTTT. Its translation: CASRIQGIGTDTQYF.

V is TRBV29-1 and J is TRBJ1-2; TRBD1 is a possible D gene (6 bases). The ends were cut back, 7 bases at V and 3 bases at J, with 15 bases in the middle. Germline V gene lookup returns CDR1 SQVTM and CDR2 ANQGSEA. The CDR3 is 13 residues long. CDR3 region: CSAQQGNDYGYTF. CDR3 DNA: TGCAGCGCCCAACAGGGAAACGACTATGGCTACACCTTC.